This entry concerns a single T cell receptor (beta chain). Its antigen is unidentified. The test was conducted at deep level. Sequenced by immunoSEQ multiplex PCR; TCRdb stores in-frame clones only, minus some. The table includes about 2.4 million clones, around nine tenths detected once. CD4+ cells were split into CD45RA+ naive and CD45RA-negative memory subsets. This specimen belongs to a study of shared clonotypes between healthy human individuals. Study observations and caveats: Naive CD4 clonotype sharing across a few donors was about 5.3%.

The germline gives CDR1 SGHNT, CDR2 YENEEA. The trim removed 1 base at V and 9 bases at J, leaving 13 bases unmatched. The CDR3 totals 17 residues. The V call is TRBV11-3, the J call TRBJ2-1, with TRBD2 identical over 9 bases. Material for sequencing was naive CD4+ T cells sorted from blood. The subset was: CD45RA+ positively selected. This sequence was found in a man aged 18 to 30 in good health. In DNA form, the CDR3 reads TGTGCCAGCAGCTTAGGGCGGGAGGGCAATCGTGACAGTGAGCAGTTCTTC. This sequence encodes CASSLGREGNRDSEQFF.